This T cell receptor (beta chain) was identified in a study of long-term antiretroviral therapy in people with HIV. Germline trimming cut 3 bases from V and 6 bases from J; bases unmatched to any gene: 6. CDR1 and CDR2 (germline): SGHNT, YYREEE (reference sequence). The CDR3 length is 14 residues. Samples were assayed with immunoSEQ v3.0 at survey level. Per sample, sequencing targeted about 40,000-50,000 T-cell genomes. Measured with immunoSEQ multiplex PCR; TCRdb has only the in-frame clones, and not every one. The sample lists about 24,000 clones, about nine tenths occurring once. The gene calls are TRBV5-4 and TRBJ2-3, with TRBD2 matching over 8 bases. The material sequenced was unsorted PBMCs, taken 1.8 years before starting antiretroviral therapy. The TCR comes from a man over 45 with HIV. In DNA, the CDR3 is TGTGCCAGCAGCTGGTTAGCGGGAATGGATACGCAGTATTTT. Translated: CASSWLAGMDTQYF.